Listed here are 16 T cell receptor beta chains from one sample, sequenced in a study of T cell responses to AZD1222 COVID-19 vaccine. The protocol was immunoSEQ multiplex PCR, while the TCRdb copy is restricted to in-frame clones and leaves out a portion. The sample includes about 180,000 clones, 90% of them seen just once. Sequencing used peripheral blood, obtained on day 0 of AZD1222 vaccination. The receptor source for this set is an adult in good health.

The gene calls are TRBV5-1 and TRBJ2-3; TRBD1 agrees at 7 bases. From germline, CDR1 is SGHRS and CDR2 YFSETQ. There are 16 residues in the CDR3. The junction had 6 bases not matched to a gene; V was cut back by 0 bases and J by 2 bases. CDR3 coding DNA: TGCGCCAGCAGCTTGGGACAGGGTGGACCCACAGATACGCAGTATTTT. It is translated as CASSLGQGGPTDTQYF.

The rearrangement joins TRBV12-5 to TRBJ1-2; D gene ambiguous. The ends were cut back, 1 base at V and 2 bases at J, with 5 bases in the middle. This CDR3 is built from 13 residues. Germline CDR1 reads LGHNT; CDR2 reads FRNRAP. CDR3 DNA sequence: TGTGCTAGTGGTTTGGACAGCAACTATGGCTACACCTTC. It is translated as CASGLDSNYGYTF.

The gene calls are TRBV28 and TRBJ1-2; D call uncertain. V was shortened by 2 bases and J by 2 bases, with 9 bases between the two germline ends. Germline V lookup: CDR1 MDHEN, CDR2 SYDVKM. CDR3 size: 14 residues. Here the CDR3 DNA reads TGTGCCAGCAGTTTAGGGAGGGAGAACTATGGCTACACCTTC. It translates to CASSLGRENYGYTF.

This clone turned up a few times. The chain uses TRBV29-1 and TRBJ1-1; maybe TRBD1 (6 bases). This CDR3 has 14 amino acids. The germline V and J ends were trimmed by 5 bases and 0 bases, with 13 bases remaining between them. Germline-derived CDR1 and CDR2 are SQVTM and ANQGSEA. CDR3 amino acids: CSVSEGGLNTEAFF. CDR3 coding DNA: TGCAGCGTTTCGGAGGGGGGCCTGAACACTGAAGCTTTCTTT.

The rearrangement uses TRBV7-2 and TRBJ2-7; 10 bases agree with TRBD2. The junction had 11 bases not matched to a gene; V was cut back by 5 bases and J by 7 bases. CDR1 is SGHTA, CDR2 FQGNSA, per germline. The CDR3 runs 15 residues. The CDR3 loop is CASSPLAGPPREQYF. CDR3 in DNA: TGTGCCAGCAGCCCACTAGCGGGACCGCCGAGGGAGCAGTACTTC.

The rearrangement links TRBV18 to TRBJ1-5, with 7 nucleotides matching TRBD1. The CDR3 covers 17 residues. The germline V gene encodes CDR1 KGHSH and CDR2 LQKENI. V trimming: 5 bases; J trimming: 0 bases; junction bases outside the gene matches: 10. The CDR3 nucleotides are TGTGCCAGCTCATCCTCATTGACAGGGTTTAGCAATCAGCCCCAGCATTTT. It specifies CASSSSLTGFSNQPQHF.

The rearrangement joins TRBV7-9 to TRBJ1-1; D is ambiguous. This CDR3 comprises 12 residues. Germline V gene data show CDR1 as SEHNR and CDR2 as FQNEAQ (reference sequence). V lost 0 bases to trimming and J lost 4 bases, with 3 bases between them. Here the CDR3 reads CASSLASTEAFF. The CDR3 coding sequence is TGTGCCAGCAGCTTAGCTAGCACTGAAGCTTTCTTT. Combining the CDR3 with reference TRBV7-9 and TRBJ1-1 gives the whole variable domain DTGVSQNPRHKITKRGQNVTFRCDPISEHNRLYWYRQTLGQGPEFLTYFQNEAQLEKSRLLSDRFSAERPKGSFSTLEIQRTEQGDSAMYLCASSLASTEAFFGQGTRLTVV.

The chain joins TRBV5-1 to TRBJ1-1; TRBD1 might be the D (5 bases). Trimming removed 2 bases from V and 1 base from J, with 15 bases in between. This CDR3 contains 16 residues. CDR1 and CDR2 (germline): SGHRS, YFSETQ. The CDR3 region is CASSFRQGDENTEAFF. DNA for the CDR3: TGCGCCAGCAGCTTTCGGCAGGGAGATGAGAACACTGAAGCTTTCTTT. Combining the CDR3 with reference TRBV5-1 and TRBJ1-1 gives the whole variable domain KAGVTQTPRYLIKTRGQQVTLSCSPISGHRSVSWYQQTPGQGLQFLFEYFSETQRNKGNFPGRFSGRQFSNSRSEMNVSTLELGDSALYLCASSFRQGDENTEAFFGQGTRLTVV.

This clone was seen a handful of times. The chain uses TRBV9 and TRBJ1-4; D is uncertain. The germline CDR1 and CDR2 sequences are SGDLS and YYNGEE. Trimming shortened V by 4 bases and J by 8 bases, and 18 bases separated the two germline ends. The CDR3 has 15 residues. DNA for the CDR3: TGTGCCAGCAGCTCCAACATTGCCCCTCGGGAAAAACTGTTTTTT. Translating it yields CASSSNIAPREKLFF.

The chain is built from TRBV5-1 and TRBJ1-6; 8 nucleotides line up with TRBD1. The CDR3 extends over 17 amino acids. V dropped 0 bases and J dropped 6; count of bases not matched to a gene: 8. Germline V gene lookup returns CDR1 SGHRS and CDR2 YFSETQ. The CDR3 reads CASSLDRTGYGNSPLHF. Written as DNA, the CDR3 is TGCGCCAGCAGCTTGGACAGGACAGGGTATGGTAATTCACCCCTCCACTTT.

This chain links TRBV7-3 with TRBJ1-1, with a tentative D call TRBD1 (6 bases). V gave up 5 bases and J gave up 10 bases, with 17 bases separating them. The CDR3 spans 13 residues. The germline CDR1 and CDR2 sequences are SGHTA and FQGTGA. The CDR3 here is CASSPSLSGVAFF. In DNA form, the CDR3 reads TGTGCCAGCAGCCCTAGCTTATCAGGGGTAGCTTTCTTT. The full variable domain, rest sourced from reference TRBV7-3 and TRBJ1-1, is GAGVSQTPSNKVTEKGKYVELRCDPISGHTALYWYRQSLGQGPEFLIYFQGTGAADDSGLPNDRFFAVRPEGSVSTLKIQRTERGDSAVYLCASSPSLSGVAFFGQGTRLTVV.

The chain combines TRBV7-9 with TRBJ1-2, with 11 bases lining up with TRBD1. The CDR3 runs 16 residues. CDR1 is SEHNR and CDR2 is FQNEAQ in the germline V gene (reference sequence). The J segment lost 7 bases and the V segment lost 6 bases, leaving 13 bases of the junction unmatched. CDR3 bases: TGTGCCAGCAGGACCGGGACAGGGGGGCTTCTGTCTGGCTACACCTTC. This translates into CASRTGTGGLLSGYTF.

The gene calls are TRBV6-5 and TRBJ2-7; D not resolved. This CDR3 spans 14 amino acids. Deletions cut 0 bases from V and 1 base from J, with 7 bases between. Germline-derived CDR1 and CDR2 are MNHEY and SVGAGI. The CDR3 reads CASSYSGPSYEQYF. CDR3 in DNA: TGTGCCAGCAGTTACTCCGGCCCTTCCTACGAGCAGTACTTC.

The genes are TRBV6-5 and TRBJ2-3, with D unclear. CDR3 length: 13 amino acids. Germline CDR1 is MNHEY and CDR2 is SVGAGI. Deletions cut 10 bases from V and 2 bases from J, with 13 bases between. CDR3 nucleotide sequence: TGTGCCACGCGCGATTGGGTCACAGATACGCAGTATTTT. Encoded protein: CATRDWVTDTQYF.

The chain couples TRBV4-1 to TRBJ1-1; 10 positions agree with TRBD1. With V trimmed by 0 bases and J by 5 bases, 9 bases remained unmatched. This CDR3 region has 17 residues. In germline, CDR1 is MGHRA, CDR2 YSYEKL. The CDR3: CASSQEGTGVSRTEAFF. CDR3 DNA sequence: TGCGCCAGCAGCCAAGAAGGGACAGGGGTTTCACGGACTGAAGCTTTCTTT.

The rearrangement links TRBV19 to TRBJ1-5; D is ambiguous. V shed 1 base and J shed 0 bases, with 7 bases lying between them. CDR1 is LNHDA and CDR2 is SQIVND in the germline V gene (reference sequence). The CDR3 extends over 15 amino acids. The CDR3 coding sequence is TGTGCCAGTAGTATAGGAGGAGTTAGCAATCAGCCCCAGCATTTT. This codes for CASSIGGVSNQPQHF.